This T cell receptor beta chain was recovered during a study of naive and memory T cell subsets. An equimolar mix of two oligonucleotides served as the beta constant-region primer for TRBC1 and TRBC2. Four rounds of PCR amplified the ligated cDNA using nested alpha and beta constant-region primers plus SP2. The cDNA 3' end received a ligated single-stranded oligonucleotide carrying the SP2 primer and a 12-nucleotide UMI. One entry per CDR3 protein, called by TCRdb with MiXCR from the UMI-ligation and nested PCR reads. The repertoire holds 120,000 to 150,000 distinct CDR3 sequences, about 23% seen once, with 0.11% in the top ten. V was shortened by 6 bases and J by 5 bases, with 14 bases between the two germline ends. Germline lookup yields CDR1 MNHEY and CDR2 SMNVEV (reference sequence). CDR3 length equals 14 residues. Study results and caveats: Possibly reflecting memory cells re-expressing CD45RA, a few larger clonotypes occurred in naive repertoires, especially CD8.

Of note for this clonotype: Its matching antigen is unknown.

The sequenced sample consisted of naive CD4+ T cells from blood. V usage is TRBV27 and J usage is TRBJ2-1; D call uncertain. This TCR came from a human donor in good health. In DNA, the CDR3 is TGTGCCAGCAGCCGGGCTTGGGGAAACAATGAGCAGTTCTTC. Translation: CASSRAWGNNEQFF.